This T cell receptor (beta chain) was recovered during a study of cytotoxic CD8 clonotypes in ibrutinib-treated CLL. The CDR3 runs 16 residues. V was pared by 4 bases and J by 2 bases, with 9 bases of the junction left unmatched. Per the germline V gene, CDR1 is MGHRA and CDR2 is YSYEKL. Profiled with immunoSEQ multiplex PCR; TCRdb holds only in-frame clones, not every one. The repertoire includes about 29,000 clones, 65% to 90% of them detected once, and approximately 8% sits in the top ten. The sample in question was PBMCs, obtained after 24 months of ibrutinib treatment. The clonotype was recovered from a human donor with chronic lymphocytic leukemia. J is TRBJ2-7 and V is TRBV4-1; 9 bases map to TRBD1. The CDR3, as DNA: TGCGCCAGCAGCCTCGTGGAGACAGGGGGAACCTACGAGCAGTACTTC. Translation gives CASSLVETGGTYEQYF.